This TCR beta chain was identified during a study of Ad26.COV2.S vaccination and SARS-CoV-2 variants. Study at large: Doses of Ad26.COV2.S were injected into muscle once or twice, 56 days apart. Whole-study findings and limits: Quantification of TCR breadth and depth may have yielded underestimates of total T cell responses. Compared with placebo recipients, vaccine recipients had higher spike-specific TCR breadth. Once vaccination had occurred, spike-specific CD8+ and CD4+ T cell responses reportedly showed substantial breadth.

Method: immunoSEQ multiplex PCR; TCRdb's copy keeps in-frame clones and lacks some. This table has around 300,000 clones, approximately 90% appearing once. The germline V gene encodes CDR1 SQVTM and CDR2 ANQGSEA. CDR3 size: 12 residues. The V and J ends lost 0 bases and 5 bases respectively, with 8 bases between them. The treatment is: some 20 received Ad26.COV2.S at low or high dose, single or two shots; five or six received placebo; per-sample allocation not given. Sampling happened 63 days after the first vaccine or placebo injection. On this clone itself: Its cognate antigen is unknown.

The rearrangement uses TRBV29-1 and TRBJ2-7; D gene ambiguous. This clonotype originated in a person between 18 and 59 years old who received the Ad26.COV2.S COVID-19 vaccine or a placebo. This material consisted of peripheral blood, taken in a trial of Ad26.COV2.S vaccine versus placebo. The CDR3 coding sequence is TGCAGCGTTGAAGATCAACTAAACGAGCAGTACTTC. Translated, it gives CSVEDQLNEQYF.